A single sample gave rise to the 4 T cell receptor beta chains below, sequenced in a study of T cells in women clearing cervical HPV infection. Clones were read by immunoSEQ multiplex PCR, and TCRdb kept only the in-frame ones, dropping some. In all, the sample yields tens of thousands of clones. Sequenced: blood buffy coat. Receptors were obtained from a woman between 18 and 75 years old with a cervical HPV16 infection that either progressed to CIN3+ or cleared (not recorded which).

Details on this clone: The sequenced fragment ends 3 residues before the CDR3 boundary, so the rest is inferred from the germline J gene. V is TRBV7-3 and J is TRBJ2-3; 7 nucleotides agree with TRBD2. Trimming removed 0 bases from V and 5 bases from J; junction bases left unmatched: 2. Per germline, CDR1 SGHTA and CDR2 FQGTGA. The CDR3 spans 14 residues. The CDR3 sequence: CASSLTGGVDTQYF. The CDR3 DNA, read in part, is TGTGCCAGCAGCTTAACGGGGGGGGTAGATACG.

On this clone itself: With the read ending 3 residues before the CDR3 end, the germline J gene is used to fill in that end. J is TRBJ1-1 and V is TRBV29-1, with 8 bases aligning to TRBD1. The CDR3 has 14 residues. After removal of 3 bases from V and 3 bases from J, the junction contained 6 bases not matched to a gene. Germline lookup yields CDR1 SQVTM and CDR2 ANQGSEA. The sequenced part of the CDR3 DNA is TGCAGCGTTGAGAGACAGGGGAGGGACACTGAA. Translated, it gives CSVERQGRDTE. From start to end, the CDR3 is CSVERQGRDTEAFF.

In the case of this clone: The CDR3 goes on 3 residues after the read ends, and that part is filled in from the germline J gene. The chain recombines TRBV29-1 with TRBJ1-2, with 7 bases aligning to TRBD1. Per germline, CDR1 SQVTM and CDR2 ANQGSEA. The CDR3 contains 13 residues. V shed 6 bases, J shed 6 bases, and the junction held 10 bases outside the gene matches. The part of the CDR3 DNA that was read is TGCAGCGTCGGACCCTCGACAGGGAATGGC. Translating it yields CSVGPSTGNG. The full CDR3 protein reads CSVGPSTGNGYTF.

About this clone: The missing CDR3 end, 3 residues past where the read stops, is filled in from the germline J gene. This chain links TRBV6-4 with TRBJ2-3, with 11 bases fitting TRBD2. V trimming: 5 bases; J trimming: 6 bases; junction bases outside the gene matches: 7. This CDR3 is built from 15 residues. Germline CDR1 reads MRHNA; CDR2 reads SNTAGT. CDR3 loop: CASSYSGGATDTQYF. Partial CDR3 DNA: TGTGCCAGCAGTTATAGCGGGGGGGCCACGGATACG.